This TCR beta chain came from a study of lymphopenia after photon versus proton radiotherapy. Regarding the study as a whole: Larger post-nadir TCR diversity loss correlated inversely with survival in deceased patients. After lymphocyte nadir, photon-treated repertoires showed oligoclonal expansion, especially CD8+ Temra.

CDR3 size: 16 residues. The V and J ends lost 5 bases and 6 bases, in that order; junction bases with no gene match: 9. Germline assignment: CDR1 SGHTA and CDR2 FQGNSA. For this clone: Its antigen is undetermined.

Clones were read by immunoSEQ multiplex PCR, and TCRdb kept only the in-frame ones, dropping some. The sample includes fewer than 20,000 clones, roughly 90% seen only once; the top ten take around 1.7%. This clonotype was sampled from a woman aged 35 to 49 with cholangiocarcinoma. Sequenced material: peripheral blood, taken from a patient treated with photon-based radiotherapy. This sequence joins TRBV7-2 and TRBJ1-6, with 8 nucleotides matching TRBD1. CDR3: CASSPGQGGPNSPLHF. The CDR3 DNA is TGTGCCAGCAGCCCTGGACAGGGTGGACCTAATTCACCCCTCCACTTT.